This entry lists 32 T cell receptor beta chains sequenced from one sample in a study of long-term antiretroviral therapy in people with HIV. Run at survey level, the immunoSEQ assay was version v3.0. This table comes from immunoSEQ multiplex PCR, and its TCRdb copy is limited to in-frame clones, with some not included. The sample contains 20,000 to 25,000 clones, approximately 80% of which appear only once. Sequencing used unsorted PBMCs, obtained 0.3 years after starting antiretroviral therapy. The origin of the receptors is a man aged 50 or older with HIV.

This clone came up a few times. This chain uses TRBV4-1 with TRBJ1-1, with no clear D. The CDR3 is 12 residues long. V lost 1 base to trimming and J lost 7 bases, with 7 bases between them. Germline lookup yields CDR1 MGHRA and CDR2 YSYEKL. The CDR3 loop reads CASSQVHSEAFF. The CDR3 DNA reads as TGCGCCAGCAGCCAAGTACACAGTGAAGCTTTCTTT.

The V gene is TRBV28, the J gene TRBJ1-1; TRBD1 might be the D (6 bases). Trimming removed 5 bases from V and 4 bases from J, with 17 bases in between. The germline V gene has CDR1 MDHEN and CDR2 SYDVKM. This CDR3 has 15 residues. The CDR3 loop reads CASSPPPTGFTEAFF. For the CDR3, the DNA is TGTGCCAGCAGTCCGCCACCCACAGGGTTCACTGAAGCTTTCTTT.

V and J are TRBV6-1 and TRBJ2-6; tentatively, D is TRBD1 (5 bases). Germline-derived CDR1 and CDR2 are MNHNS and SASEGT. The CDR3 has 15 residues. V was cut by 5 bases and J by 1 base, with 9 bases left in between. CDR3 amino acids: CASSLRVSGANVLTF. The CDR3 nucleotides read TGTGCCAGCAGTCTCAGGGTTTCTGGGGCCAACGTCCTGACTTTC.

This clone has more than one count but fewer than ten. This chain links TRBV6-6 with TRBJ2-7; TRBD2 matches at 11 bases. The ends lost 6 bases at V and 0 bases at J; junction bases unmatched: 7. The CDR3 totals 16 residues. Germline CDR1 MNHNY, CDR2 SVGAGI (reference sequence). In nucleotides, the CDR3 is TGTGCCAGCAGCCCCGGGACTAGCGGAGTCTCCTACGAGCAGTACTTC. Amino acids: CASSPGTSGVSYEQYF.

This clone is medium-sized. The chain uses TRBV14 and TRBJ2-7; no clear D gene. Germline CDR1 SGHDN, CDR2 FVKESK. This CDR3 is built from 13 residues. Trimming took 3 bases from V and 6 from J, leaving 12 bases between them. The CDR3 region has the DNA TGTGCCAGCAGCCACCCACGTCGGCGCGAGCAGTACTTC. Its translation is CASSHPRRREQYF.

V gene TRBV2 combines with J gene TRBJ2-1; 10 positions agree with TRBD2. The J segment lost 2 bases and the V segment lost 6 bases, leaving 4 bases of the junction unmatched. Germline loops: CDR1 SNHLY, CDR2 FYNNEI. This CDR3 spans 15 amino acids. CDR3 residues: CASRTSGGAYNEQFF. The CDR3 DNA reads as TGTGCCAGCAGGACGAGCGGGGGGGCCTACAATGAGCAGTTCTTC.

V and J are TRBV28 and TRBJ1-2; D remains unclear. The CDR3 runs to 12 residues. Germline CDR1 is MDHEN and CDR2 is SYDVKM. V shed 6 bases and J shed 6 bases, with 11 bases lying between them. CDR3 in amino acids: CASSLTADGYTF. CDR3 nucleotide sequence: TGTGCCAGCAGCCTAACGGCAGATGGCTACACCTTC.

V usage is TRBV5-1 and J usage is TRBJ2-1, with 11 bases identical to TRBD1. Germline V lookup: CDR1 SGHRS, CDR2 YFSETQ. The CDR3 is 15 amino acids. J lost 6 bases, V lost 0 bases, and 2 bases had no gene match. The CDR3 nucleotides are TGCGCCAGCAGCTTGGAGGGGACAGGGGGCAATGAGCAGTTCTTC. This encodes CASSLEGTGGNEQFF.

In its sample, this clone was seen a few times. The chain employs TRBV6-5 and TRBJ1-6; the match to TRBD1 covers 9 bases. There are 15 residues in the CDR3. After removal of 6 bases from V and 11 bases from J, the junction contained 11 bases not matched to a gene. Germline V gene data show CDR1 as MNHEY and CDR2 as SVGAGI. CDR3 DNA: TGTGCCAGCAGCCTAACAGGGGGCACGTTGGCACCCCTCCACTTT. It yields the protein CASSLTGGTLAPLHF.

This chain joins TRBV4-1 and TRBJ1-6; D call uncertain. CDR1 is MGHRA and CDR2 is YSYEKL in the germline V gene. Trimming left V 1 base short and J 10 bases short, with 8 bases between. The CDR3 is 13 amino acids. The CDR3: CASSQVTPSPLHF. The CDR3 region has the DNA TGCGCCAGCAGCCAAGTAACCCCGTCACCCCTCCACTTT.

Details on this clone: The junction and the germline gene differ at one end; a read error may be behind it. The V and J genes are TRBV5-1 and TRBJ2-2; 9 positions agree with TRBD2. This CDR3 has 15 amino acids. CDR1 is SGHRS, CDR2 YFSETQ, per germline. CDR3 sequence: CASCLAGVNTGELFF. The CDR3 DNA is TGCGCCAGCTGCTTAGCGGGGGTTAACACCGGGGAGCTGTTTTTT.

V and J are TRBV19 and TRBJ1-1, with a tentative D call TRBD1 (6 bases). V was clipped by 2 bases and J by 0 bases, with 13 bases between them. This CDR3 is 16 amino acids long. Germline CDR1 and CDR2: LNHDA and SQIVND (reference sequence). In DNA, the CDR3 is TGTGCCAGTAGTATATGGGGACACGGAATGAACACTGAAGCTTTCTTT. Protein sequence: CASSIWGHGMNTEAFF.

This clone was observed a single time. This chain joins TRBV5-4 and TRBJ2-1; D call uncertain. Trimming stripped 0 bases from V and 5 bases from J, with 21 bases between. CDR3 length equals 18 residues. Per the germline V gene, CDR1 is SGHNT and CDR2 is YYREEE (reference sequence). CDR3 in amino acids: CASSLDVGFMGDDNEQFF. The CDR3 DNA sequence: TGTGCCAGCAGCTTGGATGTGGGGTTTATGGGTGACGACAATGAGCAGTTCTTC.

V gene TRBV10-3 combines with J gene TRBJ2-3; 13 bases line up with TRBD2. Germline V gene sequence: CDR1 ENHRY, CDR2 SYGVKD. After removal of 7 bases from V and 0 bases from J, the junction contained 4 bases not matched to a gene. This CDR3 has 16 amino acids. CDR3 DNA sequence: TGTGCCATCAAGACTAGCGGGAGGTCTAGCACAGATACGCAGTATTTT. The encoded protein is CAIKTSGRSSTDTQYF.

This clone has a handful of counts. The chain couples TRBV5-4 to TRBJ1-6; D not certain. The CDR3 is 13 amino acids. Germline-derived CDR1 and CDR2 are SGHNT and YYREEE (reference sequence). V lost 2 bases to trimming and J lost 9 bases, with 9 bases between them. The CDR3 coding sequence is TGTGCCAGCAGCTTAGAGCCCAGTTCACCCCTCCACTTT. Encoded protein: CASSLEPSSPLHF.

The chain links TRBV7-9 to TRBJ2-7; D may be TRBD1 (5 bases). V lost 1 base and J 2 bases, leaving 6 bases between the germline ends. CDR3 length: 13 amino acids. Germline lookup yields CDR1 SEHNR and CDR2 FQNEAQ (reference sequence). CDR3 in amino acids: CASSLGQPYEQYF. The CDR3 nucleotides read TGTGCCAGCAGCTTAGGACAGCCCTACGAGCAGTACTTC.

V and J are TRBV6-6 and TRBJ2-4, with D tentatively TRBD1 (5 bases). The CDR3 runs 16 residues. Trimming took off 6 bases at V and 0 bases at J, with 15 bases between the two ends. Per germline, CDR1 MNHNY and CDR2 SVGAGI (reference sequence). In DNA form, the CDR3 reads TGTGCCAGCAGAAACTTTCCGACAGAAGCCAAAAACATTCAGTACTTC. It encodes CASRNFPTEAKNIQYF.

This chain joins TRBV4-1 and TRBJ2-7, with D uncertain. This CDR3 is 15 amino acids long. Germline CDR1 reads MGHRA; CDR2 reads YSYEKL. V was clipped by 6 bases and J by 0 bases, with 15 bases between them. In nucleotides, the CDR3 is TGCGCCAGCAGACGGTCACTGGGCAGCTCCTACGAGCAGTACTTC. This translates into CASRRSLGSSYEQYF.

The chain is built from TRBV7-9 and TRBJ2-3; 8 bases line up with TRBD2. Germline-derived CDR1 and CDR2 are SEHNR and FQNEAQ (reference sequence). The V segment lost 5 bases and the J segment 3 bases; nucleotides outside the gene matches: 13. The CDR3 loop spans 17 amino acids. Written as DNA, the CDR3 is TGTGCCAGCAGCCCACTGACTAGCGCCTCTATTACAGATACGCAGTATTTT. Amino acid sequence: CASSPLTSASITDTQYF.

The chain has TRBV23-1 and TRBJ1-2; 7 nucleotides agree with TRBD1. TRBV23-1 is noted as an ORF with a role that remains uncertain. This CDR3 comprises 14 residues. The V gene end was trimmed by 5 bases and the J gene end by 1 base; junction bases not matched to a gene: 4. Here the CDR3 reads CASSEDRSNYGYTF. The CDR3, as DNA: TGCGCCAGCAGTGAGGACAGGAGTAACTATGGCTACACCTTC.

This chain links TRBV18 with TRBJ1-2, with TRBD1 matching 7 bases. V gave up 5 bases and J gave up 0 bases; unmatched junction bases: 3. CDR3 length: 14 amino acids. The germline V gene encodes CDR1 KGHSH and CDR2 LQKENI. The CDR3: CASSGDSTNYGYTF. CDR3 DNA sequence: TGTGCCAGCTCAGGGGACAGCACTAACTATGGCTACACCTTC.

The chain's CDR3 is CASSLQSSYNSPLHF. The CDR3 DNA follows: TGTGCCAGCAGCTTACAGAGCTCCTATAATTCACCCCTCCACTTT. This rearrangement joins TRBV7-9 to TRBJ1-6; D gene uncertain. Trimming pared 2 bases from V and 0 bases from J, leaving 5 bases between. This CDR3 region has 15 residues. The germline V gene encodes CDR1 SEHNR and CDR2 FQNEAQ (reference sequence).

This rearrangement joins TRBV28 to TRBJ1-6; D may be TRBD1 (5 bases). The length of the CDR3 is 14 residues. The germline V gene encodes CDR1 MDHEN and CDR2 SYDVKM. Trimming shortened V by 10 bases and J by 8 bases, and 18 bases separated the two germline ends. CDR3 coding DNA: TGTGCCACCCTCGAGCAGGGCGATTATTCACCCCTCCACTTT. It is translated as CATLEQGDYSPLHF.

This rearrangement joins TRBV19 to TRBJ1-2; 7 bases align to TRBD1. This CDR3 region has 10 residues. Trimming at V came to 11 bases and at J to 5 bases, leaving 2 bases not matched to a gene. Per germline, CDR1 LNHDA and CDR2 SQIVND (reference sequence). The CDR3 protein is CAVQGYGYTF. The CDR3 coding sequence is TGTGCCGTACAGGGGTATGGCTACACCTTC.

The chain links TRBV7-2 to TRBJ2-1, with TRBD1 matching 7 bases. V trimming: 6 bases; J trimming: 9 bases; junction bases outside the gene matches: 11. The length of the CDR3 is 14 residues. Germline V CDR1 and CDR2: SGHTA, FQGNSA. DNA of the CDR3: TGTGCCAGCAGTTTTACAGGGGTTCGGGGTGAGCAGTTCTTC. It yields the protein CASSFTGVRGEQFF.

The genes are TRBV7-9 and TRBJ1-2, with 8 bases that match TRBD1. This CDR3 has 14 amino acids. Unmatched junction bases numbered 2, after V lost 3 bases and J lost 2 bases. Germline-derived CDR1 and CDR2 are SEHNR and FQNEAQ (reference sequence). CDR3 nucleotide sequence: TGTGCCAGCAGCTTCGGGACAGGCAACTATGGCTACACCTTC. Translating it yields CASSFGTGNYGYTF.

CDR3 sequence reads: CATGPEYQNTEAFF. The CDR3 coding sequence is TGTGCCACGGGTCCAGAGTACCAGAACACTGAAGCTTTCTTT. The V call is TRBV15, the J call TRBJ1-1; D is undetermined. Germline V gene lookup returns CDR1 LNHNV and CDR2 YYDKDF (reference sequence). The CDR3 totals 14 residues. Between the trimmed V and J ends, which lost 9 bases and 1 base, there was a span of 15 bases. The full variable domain, rest sourced from reference TRBV15 and TRBJ1-1, is DAMVIQNPRYQVTQFGKPVTLSCSQTLNHNVMYWYQQKSSQAPKLLFHYYDKDFNNEADTPDNFQSRRPNTSFCFLDIRSPGLGDTAMYLCATGPEYQNTEAFFGQGTRLTVV.

The chain has TRBV30 and TRBJ2-1, with 10 bases identical to TRBD1. Germline V gene data show CDR1 as GTSNPN and CDR2 as SVGIG (reference sequence). With V trimmed by 2 bases and J by 4 bases, 5 bases remained unmatched. This CDR3 contains 15 residues. CDR3 sequence reads: CAWSLGDRGYNEQFF. CDR3 DNA: TGTGCCTGGAGTTTGGGGGACAGGGGATACAATGAGCAGTTCTTC.

In DNA form, the CDR3 reads TGTGCCAGCAGTTACTCAGGCAGGGCTAGGTGGGCTTTCTTT. This sequence encodes CASSYSGRARWAFF. V usage is TRBV6-5 and J usage is TRBJ1-1, with a tentative D call TRBD1 (5 bases). V lost 0 bases and J 11 bases, leaving 16 bases between the germline ends. Per germline, CDR1 MNHEY and CDR2 SVGAGI. The CDR3 extends over 14 amino acids.

The rearrangement links TRBV7-2 to TRBJ1-2; 7 positions match TRBD1. The CDR3 consists of 15 residues. From germline, CDR1 is SGHTA and CDR2 FQGNSA. J was trimmed by 3 bases and V by 4 bases; bases with no gene match: 8. The CDR3 region is CASSSRQGGYYGYTF. The DNA for the CDR3 is TGTGCCAGCAGCTCCAGACAGGGAGGTTACTATGGCTACACCTTC.

The CDR3 spells CASSLGGHPYEQYF. CDR3 DNA: TGTGCCAGCAGCTTAGGAGGGCACCCCTACGAGCAGTACTTC. V gene TRBV7-2 combines with J gene TRBJ2-7, with a possible D match to TRBD2 (5 bases). V gave up 1 base and J gave up 2 bases, with 9 bases separating them. The CDR3 runs to 14 residues. Germline-derived CDR1 and CDR2 are SGHTA and FQGNSA.

This chain connects TRBV4-3 to TRBJ2-6; 7 nucleotides agree with TRBD2. The germline V gene has CDR1 LGHNA and CDR2 YSLEER. Trimming cost V 0 bases and J 4 bases; bases outside gene matches: 6. The CDR3 is 17 amino acids. CDR3: CASSQDRGGTGANVLTF. The CDR3 DNA sequence: TGCGCCAGCAGCCAAGATAGGGGAGGGACCGGGGCCAACGTCCTGACTTTC.